These T cell receptor beta chains were read from a single sample in a study of blood T cell repertoires in COVID-19. TCRdb's copy holds only in-frame clones and misses some; the assay was immunoSEQ multiplex PCR. The data show hundreds of thousands of clones, 80% to 90% seen once. Sequencing was done on a sample of PBMCs or T cells enriched from blood (not recorded which). The receptor source for this set is a young woman who had recovered from COVID-19. Both conserved end residues are part of each CDR3. D genes are given only for firm matches. For some rows the clone size is stated as once, few or many, or as a class when expanded; others skip it.

clone_size	v_call	j_call	d_call	cdr3_nt	cdr3_aa
.	TRBV7-6	TRBJ2-2	TRBD2	TGTGCCAGCAGCTTACTTCCTAGCGGGGACAACACCGGGGAGCTGTTTTTT	CASSLLPSGDNTGELFF
.	TRBV15	TRBJ2-1	.	TGTGCCACCAGCAGAGATCAGGGGCGAGATGAGCAGTTCTTC	CATSRDQGRDEQFF
once	TRBV5-1	TRBJ1-1	.	TGCGCCAGCAGCTCCCAGGGTGCTGAAGCTTTCTTT	CASSSQGAEAFF
.	TRBV5-1	TRBJ2-5	TRBD2	TGCGCCAGCAGCCCTAGACTAGCGGGGGATGAGACCCAGTACTTC	CASSPRLAGDETQYF
.	TRBV4-3	TRBJ1-2	.	TGCGCCAGCAGCCAAGAATCACAGGCTCCGTACTATGGCTACACCTTC	CASSQESQAPYYGYTF
.	TRBV5-1	TRBJ2-1	.	TGCGCCAGCAGCTTCAGGGTGGGCGGAACCTACAATGAGCAGTTCTTC	CASSFRVGGTYNEQFF
.	TRBV9	TRBJ2-4	TRBD1	TGTGCCAGCAGCGAGGACAGGGGGCGAGGCATTCAGTACTTC	CASSEDRGRGIQYF
once	TRBV11-3	TRBJ2-3	TRBD1	TGTGCCAGCAGCCCACGGACAGGGGAGGATACGCAGTATTTT	CASSPRTGEDTQYF
once	TRBV7-2	TRBJ2-5	TRBD2	TGTGCCAGCAGCTACCAGCGGGGGCAAGAGACCCAGTACTTC	CASSYQRGQETQYF
.	TRBV21-1	TRBJ2-6	.	TGTGCCAGCAGCAAAGGCGGAGAAGGGAGGCCTGGGGCCAACGTCCTGACTTTC	CASSKGGEGRPGANVLTF
.	TRBV12-3/TRBV12-4	TRBJ2-7	.	TGTGCCAGCAGTTTAGTCGGAGCGGGCCACGCCTTC	CASSLVGAGHAF
few	TRBV7-9	TRBJ1-2	TRBD1	TGTGCCAGCAGCTCCCCCGGGGCAGGGGGCTATGGCTACACCTTC	CASSSPGAGGYGYTF
.	TRBV27	TRBJ2-1	TRBD1	TGTGCCAGCAGTCTCAGGTCGCAACAGGGGGCCGTGAATGAGCAGTTCTTC	CASSLRSQQGAVNEQFF
.	TRBV27	TRBJ1-3	.	TGTGCCAGCTGGAAACCGGGGCTGGACAGAACTCTTAGGGGAAACACCATATATTTT	CASWKPGLDRTLRGNTIYF
.	TRBV5-1	TRBJ2-5	.	TGCGCCAGCAGCTTGCAACAGTTCCAAGAGACCCAGTACTTC	CASSLQQFQETQYF
.	TRBV4-3	TRBJ1-6	.	TGCGCCAGCAGCTTGACTCGGGGGAGCTCCTATAATTCACCCCTCCACTTT	CASSLTRGSSYNSPLHF
.	TRBV6-1	TRBJ2-7	TRBD1	TGTGCCAGCAGTGAATGGGTTGGGGGACAGGGTACCGAGCAGTACTTC	CASSEWVGGQGTEQYF
once	TRBV11-2	TRBJ1-2	.	TGTGCCAGCAGCTTTGGCTGGGGGGATACTAACTATGGCTACACCTTC	CASSFGWGDTNYGYTF
.	TRBV6-2/TRBV6-3	TRBJ2-2	TRBD1	TGTGCCAGCAGTCTCAGGACAGGGGACAACACCGGGGAGCTGTTTTTT	CASSLRTGDNTGELFF
few	TRBV5-1	TRBJ1-1	.	TGCGCCAGCAGCTTGGGTGGAGGGAACACTGAAGCTTTCTTT	CASSLGGGNTEAFF
.	TRBV7-8	TRBJ2-1	TRBD2	TGTGCCAGCAGCTTCGGGAGGGGTTTCCACAATGAGCAGTTCTTC	CASSFGRGFHNEQFF
once	TRBV27	TRBJ2-3	.	TGTGCCAGCAGTTGGGGGGTCCCGGGTCTCACAGATACGCAGTATTTT	CASSWGVPGLTDTQYF
.	TRBV7-2	TRBJ1-5	.	TGTGCCAGCAGCCGCGGGGGGGGCAATCAGCCCCAGCATTTT	CASSRGGGNQPQHF
.	TRBV19	TRBJ2-5	.	TGTGCCAGTACAATATCGGAGGGGGCAGGGGAGACCCAGTACTTC	CASTISEGAGETQYF
.	TRBV7-2	TRBJ2-1	TRBD1	TGTGCCAGCAGCAGACAGGGGGCGTCCGACAATGAGCAGTTCTTC	CASSRQGASDNEQFF
.	TRBV7-2	TRBJ1-2	.	TGTGCCAGCAGCCTCCGGGGAGGGAACTATGGCTACACCTTC	CASSLRGGNYGYTF
.	TRBV18	TRBJ2-7	TRBD1	TGTGCCAGCTCACCACTTAGGGACAGGAACTACGAGCAGTACTTC	CASSPLRDRNYEQYF
.	TRBV27	TRBJ2-1	.	TGTGCCAGCAGTTGGCGGCCCAATGAGCAGTTCTTC	CASSWRPNEQFF
.	TRBV5-4	TRBJ2-4	TRBD1	TGTGCCAGCAGCCGGACAGGGGGCGAAAGGAACATTCAGTACTTC	CASSRTGGERNIQYF
.	TRBV20-1	TRBJ2-7	TRBD1	TGCAGTGCTAGTACAGGGGGCCTATCGTCCTACGAGCAGTACTTC	CSASTGGLSSYEQYF
few	TRBV6-5	TRBJ2-7	TRBD1	TGTGCCAGCAGTATTTTTAAACAGGGGAACGAGCAGTACTTC	CASSIFKQGNEQYF
.	TRBV10-1	TRBJ1-2	TRBD1	TGCGCCAGCACCGGGGACAGCCCCTATGGCTACACCTTC	CASTGDSPYGYTF
.	TRBV7-8	TRBJ1-1	.	TGTGCCAGCAACCTAGGGGTGGCGACTGAAGCTTTCTTT	CASNLGVATEAFF
.	TRBV5-1	TRBJ2-5	.	TGCGCCAGCAGCTGGCAGGGGGGAGAGGTGGGATACTTC	CASSWQGGEVGYF
.	TRBV19	TRBJ2-3	TRBD2	TGTGCCAGTAGGCCAGCGGGAAACACAGATACGCAGTATTTT	CASRPAGNTDTQYF
.	TRBV27	TRBJ2-2	TRBD2	TGTGCCAGCAGTTCCATCGGGGGGACCGGGGAGCTGTTTTTT	CASSSIGGTGELFF
.	TRBV7-9	TRBJ1-1	.	TGTGCCAGCAGCTTAGCGGGAGCCAGTACGAACACTGAAGCTTTCTTT	CASSLAGASTNTEAFF
.	TRBV5-1	TRBJ1-6	.	TGCGCCAGCAGTTTGGGAGGTCCCAGATTGTCCCTCCACTTT	CASSLGGPRLSLHF